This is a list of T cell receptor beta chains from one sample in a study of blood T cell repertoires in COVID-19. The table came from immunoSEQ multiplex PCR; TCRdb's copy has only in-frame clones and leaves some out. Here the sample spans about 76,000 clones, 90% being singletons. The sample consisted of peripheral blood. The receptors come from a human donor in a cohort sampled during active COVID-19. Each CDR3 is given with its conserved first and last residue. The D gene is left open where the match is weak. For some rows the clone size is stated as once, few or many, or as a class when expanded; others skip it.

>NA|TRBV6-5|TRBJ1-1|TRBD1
TGTGCCAGCAGTTATCGGGACAGCTCCACTGAAGCTTTCTTT
CASSYRDSSTEAFF
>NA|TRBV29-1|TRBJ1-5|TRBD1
TGCAGCGTTGTACGACAGGGGGCCGTCAATCAGCCCCAGCATTTT
CSVVRQGAVNQPQHF
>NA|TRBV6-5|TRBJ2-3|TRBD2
TGTGCCAGCAGTTCGGGACTAGCGGGAGTAGGTGATACGCAGTATTTT
CASSSGLAGVGDTQYF
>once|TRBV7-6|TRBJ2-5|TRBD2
TGTGCCAGCAGCTTAGTTACCGGGGAGGGGAGGACCCAGTACTTC
CASSLVTGEGRTQYF
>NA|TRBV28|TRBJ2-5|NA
TGTGCTGTCGACTCGGACATTCAAGAGACCCAGTACTTC
CAVDSDIQETQYF
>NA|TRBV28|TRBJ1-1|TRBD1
TGTGCCAGCAGAGGGACAGGGGGCCTTTGGGGCACTGAAGCTTTCTTT
CASRGTGGLWGTEAFF
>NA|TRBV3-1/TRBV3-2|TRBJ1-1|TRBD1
TGTGCCAGCAGCCCCAAAACCGGGACAGGGGACACTGAAGCTTTCTTT
CASSPKTGTGDTEAFF
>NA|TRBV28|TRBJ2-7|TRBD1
TGTGCCAGCAGTTTTTCAGGGGGCTACGAGCAGTACTTC
CASSFSGGYEQYF
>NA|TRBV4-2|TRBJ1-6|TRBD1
TGTGCCAGCAGATTAACAGGGGGCGGTTATTCACCCCTCCACTTT
CASRLTGGGYSPLHF
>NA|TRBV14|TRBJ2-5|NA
TGTGCCAGCAGCCCCCGGGGGTCGGCGACCCAGTACTTC
CASSPRGSATQYF